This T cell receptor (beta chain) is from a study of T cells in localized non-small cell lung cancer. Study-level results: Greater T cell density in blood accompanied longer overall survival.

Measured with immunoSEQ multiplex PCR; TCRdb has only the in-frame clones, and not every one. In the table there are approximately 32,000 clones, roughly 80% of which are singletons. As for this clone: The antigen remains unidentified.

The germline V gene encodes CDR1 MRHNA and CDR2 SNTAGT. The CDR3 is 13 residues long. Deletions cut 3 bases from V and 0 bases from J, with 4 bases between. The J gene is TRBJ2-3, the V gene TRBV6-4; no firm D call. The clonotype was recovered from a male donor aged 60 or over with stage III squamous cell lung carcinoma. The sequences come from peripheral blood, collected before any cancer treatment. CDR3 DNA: TGTGCCAGCAGTGATGACAGCACAGATACGCAGTATTTT. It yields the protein CASSDDSTDTQYF.